This T cell receptor beta chain was observed in a study of beta chain features in type 1 diabetes. The study reverse transcribed the entire isolated RNA, so it sequenced expressed TCRB transcripts. Measured with immunoSEQ multiplex PCR; TCRdb has only the in-frame clones, and not every one. The sample has roughly 500,000 clones; approximately 30% are singletons. This CDR3 is 14 amino acids long. With 10 bases removed from V and 4 bases from J, the gap between germline ends came to 20 bases. The germline V gene has CDR1 LNHDA and CDR2 SQIVND (reference sequence). The sequence came from a man between 18 and 35 years old in good health. The chain joins TRBV19 to TRBJ2-7, with no clear D. What was sequenced was naive CD4+ T cells from blood. The CDR3 region has the DNA TGTGCCACCTCAGTTTTGGGTCCGCGGTACGAGCAGTACTTC. Protein product: CATSVLGPRYEQYF. Using reference TRBV19 and TRBJ2-7 for the parts outside the CDR3, the full variable domain is DGGITQSPKYLFRKEGQNVTLSCEQNLNHDAMYWYRQDPGQGLRLIYYSQIVNDFQKGDIAEGYSVSREKKESFPLTVTSAQKNPTAFYLCATSVLGPRYEQYFGPGTRLTVT.